The TCR beta chain under discussion was sequenced for a study of T cell responses to AZD1222 COVID-19 vaccine. Points on this clone: As yet, its antigen is unknown.

Sequenced by immunoSEQ multiplex PCR; TCRdb stores in-frame clones only, minus some. This table holds tens of thousands of clones, about nine tenths found once. CDR1 is KGHSH and CDR2 is LQKENI in the germline V gene. This CDR3 has 13 amino acids. Trimming took 3 bases from V and 7 from J; bases not matched to a gene: 4. General study points: Repertoires were obtained solely post-peak T cell response. The study reported that nearly half of spike-specific TCRs target unmutated variant regions. Baseline seropositives among AZD1222 recipients totaled only five or six.

The V call is TRBV18, the J call TRBJ2-5; TRBD1 agrees at 8 bases. This TCR was recovered from an adult in good health. The starting material was peripheral blood, obtained on day 0 of AZD1222 vaccination. The CDR3 sequence is CASSPQGAVTQYF. The CDR3 DNA is TGTGCCAGCTCACCCCAGGGGGCAGTGACCCAGTACTTC.